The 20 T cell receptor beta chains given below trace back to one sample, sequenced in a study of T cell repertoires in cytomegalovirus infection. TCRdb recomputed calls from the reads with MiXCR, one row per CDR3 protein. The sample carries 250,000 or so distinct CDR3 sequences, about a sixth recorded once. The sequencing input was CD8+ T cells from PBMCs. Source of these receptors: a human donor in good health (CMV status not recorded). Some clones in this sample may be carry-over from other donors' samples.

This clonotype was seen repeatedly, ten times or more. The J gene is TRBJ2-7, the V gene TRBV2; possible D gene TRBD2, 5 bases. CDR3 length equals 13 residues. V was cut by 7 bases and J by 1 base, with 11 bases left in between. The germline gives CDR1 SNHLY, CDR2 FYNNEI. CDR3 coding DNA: TGTGCCAGCACCCCCGGGGTTTCCTACGAGCAGTACTTC. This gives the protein CASTPGVSYEQYF.

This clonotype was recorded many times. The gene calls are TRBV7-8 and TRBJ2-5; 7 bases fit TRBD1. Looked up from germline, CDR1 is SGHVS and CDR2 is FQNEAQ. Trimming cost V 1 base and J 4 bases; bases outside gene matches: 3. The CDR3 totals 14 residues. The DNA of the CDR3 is TGTGCCAGCAGCTTAGTCGCAGGGGGAGAGACCCAGTACTTC. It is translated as CASSLVAGGETQYF. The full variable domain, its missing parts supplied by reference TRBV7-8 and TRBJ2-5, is GAGVSQSPRYKVAKRGQDVALRCDPISGHVSLFWYQQALGQGPEFLTYFQNEAQLDKSGLPSDRFFAERPEGSVSTLKIQRTQQEDSAVYLCASSLVAGGETQYFGPGTRLLVL.

CDR3 amino acids: CASIPGLAGAGEQFF. CDR3 in DNA: TGTGCCAGCATCCCGGGACTAGCGGGGGCGGGTGAGCAGTTCTTC. The V call is TRBV6-1, the J call TRBJ2-1; 14 positions agree with TRBD2. CDR3 size: 15 residues. Germline trimming cut 7 bases from V and 9 bases from J; bases unmatched to any gene: 8. CDR1 MNHNS and CDR2 SASEGT come from the germline V gene.

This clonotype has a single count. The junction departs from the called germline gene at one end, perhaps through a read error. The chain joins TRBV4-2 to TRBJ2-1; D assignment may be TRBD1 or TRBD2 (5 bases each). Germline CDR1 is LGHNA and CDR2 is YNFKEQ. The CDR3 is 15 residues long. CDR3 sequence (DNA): TGTACCAGCAGCCAAGATCTGGGGGACTACAATGAGCAGTTCTTC. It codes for CTSSQDLGDYNEQFF.

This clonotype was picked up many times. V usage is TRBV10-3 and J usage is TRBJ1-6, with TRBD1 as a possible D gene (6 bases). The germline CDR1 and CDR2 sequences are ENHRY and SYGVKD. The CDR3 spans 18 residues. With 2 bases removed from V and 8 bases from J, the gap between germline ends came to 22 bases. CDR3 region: CAISEGLSQGRFDSPLHF. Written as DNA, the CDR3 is TGTGCCATCAGTGAGGGCCTTTCTCAGGGGAGGTTCGATTCACCCCTCCACTTT.

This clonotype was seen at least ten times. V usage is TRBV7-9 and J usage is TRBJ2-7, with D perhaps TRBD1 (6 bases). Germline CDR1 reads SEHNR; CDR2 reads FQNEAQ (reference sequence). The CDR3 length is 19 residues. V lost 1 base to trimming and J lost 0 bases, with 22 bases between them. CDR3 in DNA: TGTGCCAGCAGCTTAGGTCTGTTCCGACAGGCCGAACTCTCCTACGAGCAGTACTTC. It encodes CASSLGLFRQAELSYEQYF.

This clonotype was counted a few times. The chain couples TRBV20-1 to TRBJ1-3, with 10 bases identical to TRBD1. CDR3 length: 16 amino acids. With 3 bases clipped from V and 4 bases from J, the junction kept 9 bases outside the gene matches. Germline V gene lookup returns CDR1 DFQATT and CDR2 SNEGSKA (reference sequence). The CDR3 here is CSASPTGGAGGNTIYF. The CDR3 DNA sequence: TGCAGTGCTAGCCCGACAGGGGGCGCGGGGGGAAACACCATATATTTT.

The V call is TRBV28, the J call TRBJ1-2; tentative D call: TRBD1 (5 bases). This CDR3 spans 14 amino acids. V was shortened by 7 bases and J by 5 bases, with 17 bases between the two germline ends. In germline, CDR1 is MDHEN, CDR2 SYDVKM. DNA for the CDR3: TGTGCCAGCACCCTCGGCAGGGAATTATATGGCTACACCTTC. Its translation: CASTLGRELYGYTF.

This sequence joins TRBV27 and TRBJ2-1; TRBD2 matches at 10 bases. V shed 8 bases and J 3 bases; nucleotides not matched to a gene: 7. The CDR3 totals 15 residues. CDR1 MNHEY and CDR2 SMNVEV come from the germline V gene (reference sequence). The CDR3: CASAQGLAHYNEQFF. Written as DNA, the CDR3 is TGTGCCAGCGCCCAGGGACTAGCGCACTACAATGAGCAGTTCTTC.

CDR3 amino acids: CAISESSASSYNEQFF. The CDR3 coding sequence is TGTGCCATCAGTGAGTCTAGCGCCAGCTCCTACAATGAGCAGTTCTTC. The chain couples TRBV10-3 to TRBJ2-1, with a possible D match to TRBD2 (5 bases). Germline lookup yields CDR1 ENHRY and CDR2 SYGVKD. V was shortened by 0 bases and J by 0 bases, with 9 bases between the two germline ends. The CDR3 totals 16 residues.

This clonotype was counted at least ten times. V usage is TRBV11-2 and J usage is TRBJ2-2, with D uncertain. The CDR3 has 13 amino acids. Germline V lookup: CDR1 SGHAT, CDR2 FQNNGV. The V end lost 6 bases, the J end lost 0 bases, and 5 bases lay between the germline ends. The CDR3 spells CASRNANTGELFF. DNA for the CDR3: TGTGCCAGCAGGAACGCGAACACCGGGGAGCTGTTTTTT.

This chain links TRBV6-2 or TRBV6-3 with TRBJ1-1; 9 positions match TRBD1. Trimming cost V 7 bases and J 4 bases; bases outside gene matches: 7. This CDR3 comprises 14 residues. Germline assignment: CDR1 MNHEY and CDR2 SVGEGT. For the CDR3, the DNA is TGTGCCAGCAAGTACACAGGGGGCGGCACTGAAGCTTTCTTT. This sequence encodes CASKYTGGGTEAFF.

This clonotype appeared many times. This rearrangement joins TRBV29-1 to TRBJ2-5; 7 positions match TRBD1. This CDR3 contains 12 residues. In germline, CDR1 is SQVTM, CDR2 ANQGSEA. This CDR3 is CTYRDSQETQYF. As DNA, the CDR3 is TGCACCTATAGGGACAGCCAAGAGACCCAGTACTTC.

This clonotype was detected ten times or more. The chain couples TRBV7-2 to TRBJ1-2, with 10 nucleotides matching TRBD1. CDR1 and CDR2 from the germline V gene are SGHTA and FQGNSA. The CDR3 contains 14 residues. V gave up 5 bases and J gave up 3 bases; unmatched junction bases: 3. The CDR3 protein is CASSATGGHYGYTF. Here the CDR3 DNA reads TGTGCCAGCAGCGCGACAGGGGGCCACTATGGCTACACCTTC.

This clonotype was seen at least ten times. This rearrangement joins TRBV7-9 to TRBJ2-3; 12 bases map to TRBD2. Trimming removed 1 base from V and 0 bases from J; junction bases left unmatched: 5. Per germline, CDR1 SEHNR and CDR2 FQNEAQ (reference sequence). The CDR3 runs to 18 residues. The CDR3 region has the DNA TGTGCCAGCAGCTTAGGACTAGCGGGGGACCTTAGCACAGATACGCAGTATTTT. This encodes CASSLGLAGDLSTDTQYF.

The CDR3 DNA sequence: TGTGCCACCAGCAGTAACAGGGAAGGCACTGAAGCTTTCTTT. Translating it yields CATSSNREGTEAFF. This chain connects TRBV15 to TRBJ1-1; TRBD1 is a possible D gene (6 bases). The CDR3 covers 14 residues. V gave up 3 bases and J gave up 4 bases, with 12 bases separating them. The germline V gene has CDR1 LNHNV and CDR2 YYDKDF (reference sequence).

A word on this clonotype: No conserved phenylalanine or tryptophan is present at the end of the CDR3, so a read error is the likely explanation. CDR3 protein: CASSHRGYEQYS. In DNA form, the CDR3 reads TGTGCCAGCAGCCACAGAGGTTACGAGCAGTACTCC. The V gene is TRBV28, the J gene TRBJ2-7; D is uncertain. Looked up from germline, CDR1 is MDHEN and CDR2 is SYDVKM. The CDR3 covers 12 residues. V was cut by 6 bases and J by 4 bases, with 10 bases left in between.

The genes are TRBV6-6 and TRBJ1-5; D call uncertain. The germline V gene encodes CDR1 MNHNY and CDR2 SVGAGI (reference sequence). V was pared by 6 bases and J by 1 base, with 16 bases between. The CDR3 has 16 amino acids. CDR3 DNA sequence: TGTGCCAGCAGCCCTGCGGGGAAGAGAAGCAATCAGCCCCAGCATTTT. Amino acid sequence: CASSPAGKRSNQPQHF.

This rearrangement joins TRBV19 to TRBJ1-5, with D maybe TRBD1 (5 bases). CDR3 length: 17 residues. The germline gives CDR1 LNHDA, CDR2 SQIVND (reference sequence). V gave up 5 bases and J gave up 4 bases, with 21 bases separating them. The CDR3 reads CASSPSSGVRVNQPQHF. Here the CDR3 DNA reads TGTGCCAGTAGTCCGTCATCGGGGGTGCGCGTAAATCAGCCCCAGCATTTT.

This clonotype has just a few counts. The DNA for the CDR3 is TGTGCCAGCAGTGAAGATTTTTTTAGGGTCGAGGTCCGGGTTTTTCTTCAGTATTTT. It specifies CASSEDFFRVEVRVFLQYF. The chain combines TRBV6-1 with TRBJ2-3; D remains ambiguous. The CDR3 length is 19 residues. Trimming cost V 1 base and J 12 bases, with 32 bases left between them. The germline V gene has CDR1 MNHNS and CDR2 SASEGT.